This TCR beta chain was profiled in a study of identical twins. General study points: Cord blood beta clonotypes that were abundant carried fewer insertions, and memory repertoires showed no such trend. The degree of excess twin sharing was weaker in beta out-of-frame sequences. Invariant MAIT and iNKT cells could partly confound zero-insertion analyses.

The CDR3 is 12 residues long. The germline V and J ends were trimmed by 1 base and 3 bases, with 3 bases remaining between them. In germline, CDR1 is LGHDT, CDR2 YNNKEL (reference sequence). Via MiXCR, TCRdb re-called the 5' RACE reads, giving one row per CDR3 protein. The data contain 600,000 to 800,000 distinct CDR3 sequences, approximately 22% of them seen just once; the ten biggest clones take up 4.3%. This clonotype appeared once. Its antigen is not identified. The data also belong to a second study, concerning T cells expressing NK-cell markers.

The receptor comes from a woman under 30 in good health. The rearrangement joins TRBV3-1 to TRBJ1-2; D is unclear. Sequencing used PBMCs. CDR3 sequence reads: CASSQVYYGYTF. For the CDR3, the DNA is TGTGCCAGCAGCCAAGTCTACTATGGCTACACCTTC.